This is a list of T cell receptor beta chains from one sample in a study of T cell responses to AZD1222 COVID-19 vaccine. Only in-frame clones appear in the TCRdb table, and some are missing; sequencing was by immunoSEQ multiplex PCR. Of about 97,000 clones detected, 91% appear once; the ten largest clones hold less than 8%. Specimen: peripheral blood, collected on day 0 of AZD1222 vaccination. These receptors were taken from an adult in good health. The CDR3 runs from the conserved cysteine through the conserved F or W. D genes are given only for firm matches. Not all rows give a size; the values are once, few, many and, for expanded clones, a class.

CDR3 | DNA | size | J | V | D
CASSQEWRGVAYEQYF | TGTGCCAGCAGCCAAGAGTGGAGGGGCGTCGCCTACGAGCAGTACTTC | . | TRBJ2-7 | TRBV4-2 | .
CASSRVGQMNQPQHF | TGTGCCAGCAGCCGGGTGGGACAGATGAATCAGCCCCAGCATTTT | . | TRBJ1-5 | TRBV6-5 | TRBD1
CATSREYTGDAEAFF | TGTGCCACCAGCAGAGAGTATACGGGGGATGCTGAAGCTTTCTTT | . | TRBJ1-1 | TRBV15 | .
CASSQDPGGFNEKLFF | TGTGCCAGCAGCCAAGATCCGGGTGGATTTAATGAAAAACTGTTTTTT | . | TRBJ1-4 | TRBV3-1/TRBV3-2 | .
CASTGQENNYGYTF | TGTGCCAGCACTGGACAGGAGAACAACTATGGCTACACCTTC | . | TRBJ1-2 | TRBV6-6 | TRBD1
CASKLSRDGVDPQHF | TGTGCCAGCAAGTTGTCGAGAGACGGCGTAGATCCCCAGCATTTT | once | TRBJ1-5 | TRBV2 | .
CASSLVEGWNTEAFF | TGTGCCAGCAGCTTAGTGGAGGGCTGGAACACTGAAGCTTTCTTT | once | TRBJ1-1 | TRBV7-2 | .
CSASTGFSNQPQHF | TGCAGCGCCTCGACAGGGTTCAGCAATCAGCCCCAGCATTTT | . | TRBJ1-5 | TRBV29-1 | TRBD1
CASSLTQGPYNEQFF | TGTGCCAGCAGCTTAACTCAGGGCCCCTACAATGAGCAGTTCTTC | few | TRBJ2-1 | TRBV5-4 | .
CASSDGLGPQETQYF | TGTGCCAGCAGCGACGGACTTGGGCCTCAAGAGACCCAGTACTTC | few | TRBJ2-5 | TRBV7-3 | .
CASSIGLAGGKETQYF | TGTGCCAGCAGCATAGGACTAGCGGGGGGAAAAGAGACCCAGTACTTC | . | TRBJ2-5 | TRBV5-4 | TRBD2
CASSKEFSPLHF | TGTGCCAGCAGTAAGGAATTTTCACCCCTCCACTTT | . | TRBJ1-6 | TRBV6-5 | .
CASSYSGLGPDTQYF | TGTGCCAGCAGTTACTCGGGGCTAGGCCCAGATACGCAGTATTTT | . | TRBJ2-3 | TRBV6-5 | .
CAISSTSGDSYEQYF | TGTGCCATCAGCTCGACTAGCGGGGACTCCTACGAGCAGTACTTC | . | TRBJ2-7 | TRBV10-3 | TRBD2
CASSLGGQGGNTF | TGCGCCAGCAGCTTGGGTGGACAGGGTGGGAACACCTTC | once | TRBJ1-2 | TRBV5-1 | TRBD1
CAIRPRGQVGANVLTF | TGTGCCATCAGACCCAGGGGGCAGGTTGGGGCCAACGTCCTGACTTTC | . | TRBJ2-6 | TRBV10-3 | TRBD1
CSVDLCGPGGDSPLHF | TGCAGCGTTGACTTATGTGGGCCAGGGGGGGATTCACCCCTCCACTTT | . | TRBJ1-6 | TRBV29-1 | TRBD1
CASSRPGATNEKLFF | TGTGCCAGCAGCCGACCTGGAGCAACTAATGAAAAACTGTTTTTT | . | TRBJ1-4 | TRBV7-9 | .
CASSLVPAGYGYTF | TGTGCCAGCAGCTTAGTCCCCGCGGGGTATGGCTACACCTTC | . | TRBJ1-2 | TRBV7-9 | .
CASSFGTGANYGYTF | TGTGCCAGCAGCTTCGGGACAGGGGCTAACTATGGCTACACCTTC | . | TRBJ1-2 | TRBV5-6 | TRBD1
CASSLGVHADEQFF | TGTGCCAGCAGCTTAGGAGTACATGCGGATGAGCAGTTCTTC | . | TRBJ2-1 | TRBV7-2 | .
CASSYRRGGTSGANVLTF | TGTGCCAGCTCATATAGGAGGGGCGGAACCTCTGGGGCCAACGTCCTGACTTTC | . | TRBJ2-6 | TRBV18 | .
CASSVAGLAVETQYF | TGTGCCAGCAGCGTCGCTGGACTAGCGGTCGAGACCCAGTACTTC | . | TRBJ2-5 | TRBV7-2 | TRBD2
CASSVAGGMNEKLFF | TGTGCCAGCAGCGTAGCAGGGGGCATGAATGAAAAACTGTTTTTT | . | TRBJ1-4 | TRBV9 | TRBD1
CASSLGGGNYEQYF | TGTGCCAGCAGCTTAGGAGGGGGGAACTACGAGCAGTACTTC | . | TRBJ2-7 | TRBV7-6 | .
CASSLGFSSWETQYF | TGTGCTAGCAGCTTAGGTTTTTCTAGCTGGGAGACCCAGTACTTC | . | TRBJ2-5 | TRBV7-7 | .
CAWDRVNTDTQYF | TGTGCCTGGGACAGGGTAAACACAGATACGCAGTATTTT | once | TRBJ2-3 | TRBV30 | TRBD1
CASSQKGWGGNEQFF | TGCGCCAGCAGCCAAAAGGGGTGGGGCGGCAATGAGCAGTTCTTC | once | TRBJ2-1 | TRBV4-3 | .
CASRDFNYGYTF | TGTGCCAGCCGGGACTTTAACTATGGCTACACCTTC | . | TRBJ1-2 | TRBV6-5 | .
CASSSGTWGPSGNTIYF | TGTGCCAGCAGTTCCGGGACTTGGGGGCCCTCTGGAAACACCATATATTTT | . | TRBJ1-3 | TRBV28 | .
CASSSQGPGTDTQYF | TGTGCCAGCAGCTCCCAGGGACCGGGCACAGATACGCAGTATTTT | . | TRBJ2-3 | TRBV9 | .
CASSYTGQGVQPQHF | TGTGCCAGCAGTTACACGGGACAGGGTGTCCAGCCCCAGCATTTT | . | TRBJ1-5 | TRBV6-5 | TRBD1
CASSSTRGSTDTQYF | TGCGCCAGCAGCTCGACTCGTGGGAGCACAGATACGCAGTATTTT | . | TRBJ2-3 | TRBV5-1 | .
CASSLGTGGPEAFF | TGTGCCAGCAGCTTAGGGACAGGGGGGCCTGAAGCTTTCTTT | . | TRBJ1-1 | TRBV7-6 | TRBD1
CASSEQGPMDGYTF | TGTGCCAGCAGCGAACAGGGCCCTATGGATGGCTACACCTTC | . | TRBJ1-2 | TRBV6-2/TRBV6-3 | .
CASSYSRGRNYEQYF | TGTGCCAGCAGTTACTCGAGGGGCAGAAACTACGAGCAGTACTTC | . | TRBJ2-7 | TRBV6-5 | .